This TCR beta chain is drawn from a study of blood T cell repertoires in COVID-19. About the research overall: Material from acute and convalescent COVID-19 was sourced from the United States, Italy and Spain. From T cells, B-cell-depleted T cells, or PBMCs came the material, which was cDNA or gDNA.

In the original analysis: Amplifying reference gene primers gave estimates of nucleated cell counts. Here immunoSEQ multiplex PCR was the method, and the copy in TCRdb shows in-frame clones only, minus some. The D gene and trimming were derived from the DNA, and the V and J assignments and clone size from that table. Of approximately 76,000 clones listed, about 93% were seen once; the top ten hold more than 8%. The CDR3 has 16 residues. Per the germline V gene, CDR1 is SGHRS and CDR2 is YFSETQ. V lost 4 bases and J 6 bases, leaving 22 bases between the germline ends. The rearrangement joins TRBV5-1 to TRBJ1-2; D perhaps matches TRBD1 (5 bases). The TCR was taken from a human donor in a cohort sampled during active COVID-19. The specimen was peripheral blood. CDR3 protein: CASSLAGQGRDHGYTF. In DNA, the CDR3 is TGCGCCAGCAGCCTTGCGGGGCAGGGAAGGGACCATGGCTACACCTTC.